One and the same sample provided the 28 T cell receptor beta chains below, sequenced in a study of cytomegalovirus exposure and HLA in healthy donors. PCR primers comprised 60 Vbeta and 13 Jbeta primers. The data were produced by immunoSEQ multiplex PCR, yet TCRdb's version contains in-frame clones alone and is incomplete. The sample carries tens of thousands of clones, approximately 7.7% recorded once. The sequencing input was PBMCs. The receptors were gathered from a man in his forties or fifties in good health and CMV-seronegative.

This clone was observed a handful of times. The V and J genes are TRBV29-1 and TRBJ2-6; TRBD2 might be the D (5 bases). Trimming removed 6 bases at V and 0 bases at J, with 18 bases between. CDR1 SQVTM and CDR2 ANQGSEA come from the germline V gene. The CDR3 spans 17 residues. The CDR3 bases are TGCAGCGTCACGACGGGGTCCCCCTCCTCTGGGGCCAACGTCCTGACTTTC. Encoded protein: CSVTTGSPSSGANVLTF.

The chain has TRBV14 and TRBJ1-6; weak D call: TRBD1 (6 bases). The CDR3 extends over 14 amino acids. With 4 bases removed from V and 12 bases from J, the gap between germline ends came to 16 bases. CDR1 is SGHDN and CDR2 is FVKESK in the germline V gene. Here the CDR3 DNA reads TGTGCCAGCAGCCCCGGACAGAGAGGGGTACCCCTCCACTTT. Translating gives CASSPGQRGVPLHF.

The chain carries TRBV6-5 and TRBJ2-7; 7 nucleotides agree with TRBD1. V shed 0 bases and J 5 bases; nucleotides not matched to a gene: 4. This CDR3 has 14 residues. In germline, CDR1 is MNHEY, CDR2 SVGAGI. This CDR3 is CASSYSRGGHEQYF. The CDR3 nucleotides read TGTGCCAGCAGTTACTCGCGAGGGGGCCACGAGCAGTACTTC.

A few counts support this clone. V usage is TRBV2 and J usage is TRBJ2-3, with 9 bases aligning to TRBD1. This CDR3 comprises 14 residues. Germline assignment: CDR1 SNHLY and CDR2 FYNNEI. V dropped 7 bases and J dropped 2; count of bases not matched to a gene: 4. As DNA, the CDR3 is TGTGCCAGCAACGGACAGGGGAACACAGATACGCAGTATTTT. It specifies CASNGQGNTDTQYF.

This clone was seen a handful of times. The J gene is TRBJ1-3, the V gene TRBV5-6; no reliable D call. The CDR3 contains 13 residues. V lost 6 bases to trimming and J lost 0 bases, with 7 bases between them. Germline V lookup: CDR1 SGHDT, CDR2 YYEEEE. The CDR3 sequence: CASTAVSGNTIYF. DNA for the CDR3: TGTGCCAGCACTGCAGTCTCTGGAAACACCATATATTTT.

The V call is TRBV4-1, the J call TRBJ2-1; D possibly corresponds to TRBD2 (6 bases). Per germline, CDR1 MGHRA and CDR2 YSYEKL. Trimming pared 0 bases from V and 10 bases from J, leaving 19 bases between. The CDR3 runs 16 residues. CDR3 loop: CASSQDRVSGGVEQFF. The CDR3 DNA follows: TGCGCCAGCAGCCAAGATAGGGTTAGCGGTGGCGTGGAGCAGTTCTTC.

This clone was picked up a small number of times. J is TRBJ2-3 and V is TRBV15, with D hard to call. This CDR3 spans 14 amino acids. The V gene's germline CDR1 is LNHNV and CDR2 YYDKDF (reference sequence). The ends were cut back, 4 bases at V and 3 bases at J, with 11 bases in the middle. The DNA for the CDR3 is TGTGCCACCAGCAACAGCAGAAGGACAGATACGCAGTATTTT. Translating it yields CATSNSRRTDTQYF.

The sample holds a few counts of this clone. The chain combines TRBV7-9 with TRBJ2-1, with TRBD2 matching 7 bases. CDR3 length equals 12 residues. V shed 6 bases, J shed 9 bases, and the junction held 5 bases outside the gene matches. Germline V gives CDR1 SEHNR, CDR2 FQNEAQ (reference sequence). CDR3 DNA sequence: TGTGCCAGCAGGGGTTGGGAGGGTGAGCAGTTCTTC. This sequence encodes CASRGWEGEQFF.

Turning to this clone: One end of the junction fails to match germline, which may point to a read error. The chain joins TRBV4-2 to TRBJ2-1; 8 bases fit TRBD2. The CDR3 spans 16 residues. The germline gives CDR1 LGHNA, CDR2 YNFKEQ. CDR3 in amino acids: CANSQDPGTSGYEQFF. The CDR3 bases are TGTGCCAACAGCCAAGATCCCGGGACTAGTGGTTATGAGCAGTTCTTC.

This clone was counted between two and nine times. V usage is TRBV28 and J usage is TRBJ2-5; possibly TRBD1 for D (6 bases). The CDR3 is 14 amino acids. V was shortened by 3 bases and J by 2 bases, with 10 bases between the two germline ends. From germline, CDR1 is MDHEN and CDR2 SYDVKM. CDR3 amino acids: CASSFSRGQETQYF. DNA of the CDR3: TGTGCCAGCAGTTTCTCAAGGGGGCAAGAGACCCAGTACTTC.

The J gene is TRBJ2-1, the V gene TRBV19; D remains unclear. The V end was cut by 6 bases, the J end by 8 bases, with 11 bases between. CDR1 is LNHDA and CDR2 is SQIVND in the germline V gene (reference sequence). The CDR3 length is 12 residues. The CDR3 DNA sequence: TGTGCCAGTAGCACCCCCCCGGATGAGCAGTTCTTC. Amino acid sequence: CASSTPPDEQFF.

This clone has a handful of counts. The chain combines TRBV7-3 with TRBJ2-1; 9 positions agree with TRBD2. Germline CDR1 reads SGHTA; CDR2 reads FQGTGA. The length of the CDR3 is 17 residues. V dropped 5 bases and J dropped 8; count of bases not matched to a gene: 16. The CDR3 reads CASSLGAGGPLGDEQFF. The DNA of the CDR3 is TGTGCCAGCAGCCTCGGCGCGGGGGGGCCCCTTGGGGATGAGCAGTTCTTC.

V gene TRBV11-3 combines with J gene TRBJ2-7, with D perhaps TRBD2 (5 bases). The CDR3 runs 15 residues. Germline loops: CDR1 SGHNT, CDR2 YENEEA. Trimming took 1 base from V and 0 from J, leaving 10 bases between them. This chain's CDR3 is CASSLGADVSYEQYF. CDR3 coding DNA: TGTGCCAGCAGCTTAGGAGCGGACGTCTCCTACGAGCAGTACTTC.

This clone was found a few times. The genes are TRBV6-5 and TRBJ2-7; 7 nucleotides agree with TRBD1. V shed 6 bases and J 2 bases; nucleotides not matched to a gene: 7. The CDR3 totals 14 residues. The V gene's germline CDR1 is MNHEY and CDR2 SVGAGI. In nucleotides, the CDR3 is TGTGCCAGCAGCGACAGGGACAGAGCCTACGAGCAGTACTTC. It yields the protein CASSDRDRAYEQYF.

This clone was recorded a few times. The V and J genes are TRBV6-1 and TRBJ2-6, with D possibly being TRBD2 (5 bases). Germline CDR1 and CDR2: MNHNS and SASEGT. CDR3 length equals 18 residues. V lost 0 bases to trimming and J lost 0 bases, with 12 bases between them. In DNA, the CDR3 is TGTGCCAGCAGTGAAGCTCCGGGGTCAACCTCTGGGGCCAACGTCCTGACTTTC. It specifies CASSEAPGSTSGANVLTF.

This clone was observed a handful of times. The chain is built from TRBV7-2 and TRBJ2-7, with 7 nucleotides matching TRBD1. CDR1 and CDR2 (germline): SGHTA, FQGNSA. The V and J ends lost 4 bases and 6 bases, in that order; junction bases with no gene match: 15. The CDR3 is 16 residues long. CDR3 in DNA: TGTGCCAGCAGCTCCCCACAGGGGCATTACCGAGGCGAGCAGTACTTC. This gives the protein CASSSPQGHYRGEQYF.

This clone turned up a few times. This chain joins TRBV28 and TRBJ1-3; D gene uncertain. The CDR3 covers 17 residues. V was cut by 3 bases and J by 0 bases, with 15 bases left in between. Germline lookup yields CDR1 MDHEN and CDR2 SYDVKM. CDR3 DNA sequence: TGTGCCAGCAGTTTCCTAGAAACGGTCTTCTCTGGAAACACCATATATTTT. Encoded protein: CASSFLETVFSGNTIYF.

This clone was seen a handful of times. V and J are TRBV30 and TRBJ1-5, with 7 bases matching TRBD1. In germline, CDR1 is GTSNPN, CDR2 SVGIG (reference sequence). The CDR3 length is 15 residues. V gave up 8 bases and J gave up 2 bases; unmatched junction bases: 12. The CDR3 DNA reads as TGTGCCGGGTGCCCGCCAGGACAGGGCAATCAGCCCCAGCATTTT. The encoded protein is CAGCPPGQGNQPQHF.

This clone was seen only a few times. The chain's CDR3 is CASGGQGTQPQHF. CDR3 DNA: TGTGCCAGCGGTGGACAGGGGACTCAGCCCCAGCATTTT. The genes are TRBV28 and TRBJ1-5; 9 bases are shared with TRBD1. This CDR3 comprises 13 residues. The germline V gene encodes CDR1 MDHEN and CDR2 SYDVKM. V lost 8 bases to trimming and J lost 6 bases; unmatched junction nucleotides: 5.

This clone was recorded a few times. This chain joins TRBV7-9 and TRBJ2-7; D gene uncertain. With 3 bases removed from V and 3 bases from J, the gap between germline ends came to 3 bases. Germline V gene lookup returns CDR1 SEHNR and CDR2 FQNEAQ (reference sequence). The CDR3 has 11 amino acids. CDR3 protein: CASSFNYEQYF. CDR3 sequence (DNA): TGTGCCAGCAGCTTCAACTACGAGCAGTACTTC.

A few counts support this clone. The CDR3 reads CASSQQTGGSSTDTQYF. CDR3 sequence (DNA): TGCGCCAGCAGCCAACAGACAGGGGGATCTAGCACAGATACGCAGTATTTT. The V call is TRBV4-3, the J call TRBJ2-3, with 9 bases matching TRBD1. CDR1 is LGHNA, CDR2 YSLEER, per germline. The length of the CDR3 is 17 residues. Germline trimming cut 2 bases from V and 0 bases from J; bases unmatched to any gene: 6.

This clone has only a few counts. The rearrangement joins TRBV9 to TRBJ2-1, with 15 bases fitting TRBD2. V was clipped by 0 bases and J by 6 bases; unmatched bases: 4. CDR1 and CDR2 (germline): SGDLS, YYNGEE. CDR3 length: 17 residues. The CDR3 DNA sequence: TGTGCCAGCAGCGTAGACCAGGGACTAGCGGGGGGCAATGAGCAGTTCTTC. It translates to CASSVDQGLAGGNEQFF. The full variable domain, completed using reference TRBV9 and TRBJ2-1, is DSGVTQTPKHLITATGQRVTLRCSPRSGDLSVYWYQQSLDQGLQFLIQYYNGEERAKGNILERFSAQQFPDLHSELNLSSLELGDSALYFCASSVDQGLAGGNEQFFGPGTRLTVL.

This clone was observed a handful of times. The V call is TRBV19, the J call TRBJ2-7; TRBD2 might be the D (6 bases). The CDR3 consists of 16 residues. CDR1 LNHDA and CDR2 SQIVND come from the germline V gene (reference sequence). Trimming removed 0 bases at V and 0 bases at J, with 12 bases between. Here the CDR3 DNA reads TGTGCCAGTAGTATAGATCCGTCCGGGAGCTCCTACGAGCAGTACTTC. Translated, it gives CASSIDPSGSSYEQYF.

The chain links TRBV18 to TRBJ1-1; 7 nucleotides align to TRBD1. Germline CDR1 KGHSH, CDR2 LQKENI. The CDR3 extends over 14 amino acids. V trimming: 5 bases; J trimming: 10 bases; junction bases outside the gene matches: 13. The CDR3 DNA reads TGTGCCAGCTCAGAGAAACAGGGGAGGTTGGTAGCTTTCTTT. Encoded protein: CASSEKQGRLVAFF.

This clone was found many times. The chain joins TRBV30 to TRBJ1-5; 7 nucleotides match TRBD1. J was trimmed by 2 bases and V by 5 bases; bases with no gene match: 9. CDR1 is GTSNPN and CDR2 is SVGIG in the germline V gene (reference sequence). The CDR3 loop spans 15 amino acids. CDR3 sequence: CAWCPPGQGNQPQHF. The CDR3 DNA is TGTGCCTGGTGCCCGCCAGGACAGGGCAATCAGCCCCAGCATTTT.

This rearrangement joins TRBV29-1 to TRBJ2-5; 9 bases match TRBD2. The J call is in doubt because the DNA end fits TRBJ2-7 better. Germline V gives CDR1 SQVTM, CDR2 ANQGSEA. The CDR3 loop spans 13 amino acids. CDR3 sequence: CSVGLAGAYEQYF. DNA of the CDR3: TGCAGCGTTGGTTTAGCGGGAGCCTACGAGCAGTACTTC.

DNA of the CDR3: TGTGCCAGCAGTTTAATAAGTTTTGGGGAGGTAGGTGAAGCTTTCTTT. As protein: CASSLISFGEVGEAFF. V and J are TRBV27 and TRBJ1-1; D uncertain. This CDR3 spans 16 amino acids. Germline CDR1 reads MNHEY; CDR2 reads SMNVEV (reference sequence). Trimming stripped 2 bases from V and 7 bases from J, with 20 bases between.

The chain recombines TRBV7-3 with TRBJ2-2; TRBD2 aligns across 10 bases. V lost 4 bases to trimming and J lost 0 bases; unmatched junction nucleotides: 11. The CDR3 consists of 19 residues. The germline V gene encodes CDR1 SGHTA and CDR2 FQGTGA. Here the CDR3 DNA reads TGTGCCAGCAGCTCATCACCGGGACTAGCGTTTGCGAACACCGGGGAGCTGTTTTTT. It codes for CASSSSPGLAFANTGELFF.